Listed below are T cell receptor beta chains from one sample, sequenced in a study of post-analysis software for immune sequencing data. TCRdb analysed the PCR reads with MiXCR anew, one entry per CDR3 protein. The data hold hundreds of thousands of distinct CDR3 sequences, with approximately 50% observed a single time. The sample taken for sequencing was blood. These TCRs come from a girl between 5 and 17 years old with multiple sclerosis. Both conserved end residues are part of each CDR3. The D gene is left open where the match is weak. Size values are once, few and many counts, or a class for expanded clones, and some rows have none.

size	D	V	J	CDR3	DNA
.	.	TRBV12-3/TRBV12-4	TRBJ2-5	CASSLTLGRGPTETQYF	TGTGCCAGCAGTTTGACCTTAGGGCGGGGGCCTACGGAGACCCAGTACTTC
few	.	TRBV5-1	TRBJ2-1	CASSLEGSYNEQFF	TGTGCCAGCAGCTTAGAGGGTTCCTACAATGAGCAGTTCTTC
.	TRBD1	TRBV7-8	TRBJ2-1	CASSLPTGVPNEQFF	TGTGCCAGCAGCTTACCTACAGGGGTCCCCAATGAGCAGTTCTTC
.	TRBD1	TRBV5-1	TRBJ1-5	CASSPQGSGQPQHF	TGCGCCAGCAGCCCACAGGGGTCCGGTCAGCCCCAGCATTTT
.	TRBD2	TRBV10-2	TRBJ2-5	CASRAGLAVQETQYF	TGCGCCAGCAGAGCGGGACTAGCGGTCCAAGAGACCCAGTACTTC
.	.	TRBV20-1	TRBJ2-3	CSARPMTGFTDTQYF	TGCAGTGCTAGACCGATGACAGGCTTCACAGATACGCAGTATTTT
.	.	TRBV6-2/TRBV6-3	TRBJ1-5	CASTLTGRRQPQHF	TGTGCCAGCACCCTAACAGGGAGAAGGCAGCCCCAGCATTTT
many	TRBD1	TRBV5-1	TRBJ1-2	CASSSGTANYGYTF	TGTGCCAGCAGTTCCGGGACAGCTAACTATGGCTACACCTTC
.	TRBD1	TRBV29-1	TRBJ1-2	CSIRDSKTNYGYTF	TGCAGCATCCGGGACAGCAAAACTAACTATGGCTACACCTTC
few	TRBD1	TRBV24-1	TRBJ2-1	CATSLRDSGPSEQFF	TGTGCCACCTCACTCCGGGACAGTGGACCGAGTGAGCAGTTCTTC
.	TRBD1	TRBV5-1	TRBJ2-7	CASSLGGASLNEQYF	TGCGCCAGCAGCTTAGGGGGCGCGTCATTGAACGAGCAGTACTTC
few	.	TRBV20-1	TRBJ2-5	CSAPRAGPQTQYF	TGCAGTGCTCCGCGCGCGGGCCCACAGACCCAGTACTTC
.	TRBD2	TRBV2	TRBJ2-1	CASSLTSGYNEQFF	TGTGCCAGCAGCCTGACTAGCGGGTACAATGAGCAGTTCTTC
.	TRBD1	TRBV27	TRBJ1-2	CASSSLGQGDGYTF	TGTGCCAGCAGCAGCCTAGGACAGGGGGATGGCTACACCTTC
.	TRBD2	TRBV7-9	TRBJ2-6	CASSLAAGDFGANVLTF	TGTGCCAGCAGCTTAGCGGCGGGGGACTTTGGGGCCAACGTCCTGACTTTC
.	TRBD2	TRBV4-1	TRBJ2-3	CASSQDMQVWTSGVDTQYF	TGCGCCAGCAGCCAAGATATGCAGGTTTGGACTAGCGGGGTAGATACGCAGTATTTT
.	TRBD1	TRBV12-3/TRBV12-4	TRBJ2-5	CASSWTGTGIQETQYF	TGTGCCAGCAGTTGGACCGGGACAGGGATCCAAGAGACCCAGTACTTC